The TCR beta chain under discussion was sequenced for a study of shared clonotypes between healthy human individuals. The V gene lost 2 bases and the J gene lost 9 bases, with 8 bases spanning the gap. The CDR3 has 12 amino acids. Germline lookup yields CDR1 SGHAT and CDR2 FQNNGV. Genomic DNA (from each subset) was split evenly across several immunoSEQ plates. Template for every sorted-subset replicate PCR totaled approximately 0.2 ug DNA, about 30,000 T cell genomes. Some clones are missing from TCRdb's copy, which holds only in-frame ones; the method was immunoSEQ multiplex PCR. The sample contains more than 500,000 clones, roughly 95% of which appear only once.

The V and J genes are TRBV11-2 and TRBJ2-4, with a tentative D call TRBD2 (5 bases). The sequencing input was naive CD4+ T cells sorted from blood. The subset is: CD45RA+ positively selected. The clonotype comes from a woman aged 25 to 39 in good health. CDR3 amino acids: CASSLRDPIQYF. The DNA of the CDR3 is TGTGCCAGCAGCTTACGGGATCCCATTCAGTACTTC.